Reported below is one T cell receptor (beta chain). This sample is drawn from a study of cytotoxic CD8 clonotypes in ibrutinib-treated CLL. Study-level information: Each sample contained, on average, roughly 260,000 productive templates and about 88,000 productive rearrangements.

The data were produced by immunoSEQ multiplex PCR, yet TCRdb's version contains in-frame clones alone and is incomplete. This table has about 63,000 clones, roughly 59% appearing once. There are 17 residues in the CDR3. Trimming took 0 bases from V and 5 from J; bases not matched to a gene: 11. The germline V gene encodes CDR1 SGHDT and CDR2 YYEEEE. The chain carries TRBV5-6 and TRBJ2-5; 9 bases are shared with TRBD2. The receptor was derived from a human donor with chronic lymphocytic leukemia. The sequencing here drew on PBMCs, taken after 12 months of ibrutinib treatment. The CDR3 DNA is TGTGCCAGCAGCTTGGCCTGGCGGGAGGGCCTTGGGGAGACCCAGTACTTC. This gives the protein CASSLAWREGLGETQYF.